The 7 T cell receptor beta chains below were found in one sample sequenced in a study of control samples from healthy donors and cancer patients. TCRdb keeps only in-frame clones here, not all; method: immunoSEQ multiplex PCR. This sample has more than 60,000 clones, with 90% found just once. The sample was PBMCs. These receptors came from a man aged 60 to 69 with colorectal cancer.

V is TRBV6-6 and J is TRBJ1-1; D is unclear. The CDR3 has 14 amino acids. V was pared by 2 bases and J by 0 bases, with 7 bases between. Germline lookup yields CDR1 MNHNY and CDR2 SVGAGI (reference sequence). This CDR3 is CASSYRPLNTEAFF. The CDR3 DNA sequence: TGTGCCAGCAGTTACCGACCTTTGAACACTGAAGCTTTCTTT.

The chain joins TRBV29-1 to TRBJ2-5; the match to TRBD2 covers 8 bases. Germline lookup yields CDR1 SQVTM and CDR2 ANQGSEA. After removal of 4 bases from V and 4 bases from J, the junction contained 8 bases not matched to a gene. This CDR3 spans 14 amino acids. This CDR3 is CSVASGGAVETQYF. The CDR3 DNA is TGCAGCGTTGCTTCCGGGGGGGCCGTAGAGACCCAGTACTTC.

The chain has TRBV10-3 and TRBJ2-6; possibly TRBD2 for D (5 bases). CDR3 length equals 15 residues. The V end lost 3 bases, the J end lost 3 bases, and 9 bases lay between the germline ends. Germline values: CDR1 ENHRY, CDR2 SYGVKD. Here the CDR3 DNA reads TGTGCCATCAGTGATGAGGGTGTTGGGGCCAACGTCCTGACTTTC. Translated: CAISDEGVGANVLTF.

This clone was observed a single time. This chain connects TRBV7-9 to TRBJ2-1; D is perhaps TRBD2 (6 bases). Between the trimmed V and J ends, which lost 1 base and 7 bases, there was a span of 14 bases. CDR1 and CDR2 (germline): SEHNR, FQNEAQ (reference sequence). The CDR3 loop spans 15 amino acids. The CDR3 loop is CASSLEGLRINEQFF. CDR3 bases: TGTGCCAGCAGCTTAGAGGGACTTCGGATTAATGAGCAGTTCTTC.

The chain carries TRBV7-9 and TRBJ2-7; TRBD1 or TRBD2 may be the D gene (6 bases each). The V and J ends lost 0 bases and 0 bases respectively, with 9 bases between them. The CDR3 totals 15 residues. Germline V gene data show CDR1 as SEHNR and CDR2 as FQNEAQ (reference sequence). In nucleotides, the CDR3 is TGTGCCAGCAGCTTAGCGGGGGGACACTCCTACGAGCAGTACTTC. Translation: CASSLAGGHSYEQYF.

The chain employs TRBV12-3 or TRBV12-4 and TRBJ1-5; no clear D gene. The CDR3 loop spans 13 amino acids. Trimming removed 5 bases from V and 1 base from J, with 6 bases in between. CDR3 amino acids: CASSPESNQPQHF. Written as DNA, the CDR3 is TGTGCCAGCAGTCCCGAAAGCAATCAGCCCCAGCATTTT.

The chain carries TRBV5-6 and TRBJ1-5, with D unresolved. V dropped 0 bases and J dropped 7 bases, with 5 bases sitting between them. CDR3 size: 12 residues. Germline V CDR1 and CDR2: SGHDT, YYEEEE. In DNA form, the CDR3 reads TGTGCCAGCAGCTTGGCCAGCCAGCCCCAGCATTTT. It encodes CASSLASQPQHF.